The 14 T cell receptor beta chains below come from one sample, sequenced in a study of Graves' ophthalmopathy and Graves' hyperthyroidism (dated by TCRdb to 2016 to 2018). Sequencing relied on an Illumina HiSeq 2000. TCR beta CDR3 regions were amplified from RNA transcripts for repertoire sequencing. HTBI primers and the Qiagen OneStep RT-PCR kit were used in a first-round RT-PCR, which was followed by a second-round multiplex PCR, size selection and purification. TCRdb reworked the public reads: Q25 trimming with fastp, MiXCR clone assembly, productive beta chains retained. For every CDR3 protein sequence, its rows merge into one entry that carries the most common genes and DNA. The sample data list more than 1,000,000 distinct CDR3 sequences, and 35% to 45% of these were observed just once. The ten biggest clones cover over 8.5% of the sample. The sequenced material came from peripheral blood or thyroid tissue (not recorded which). These receptors came from an adult man with Graves' hyperthyroidism.

This clonotype was seen a few times. This CDR3 reads CASGLAPGGEAFF. CDR3 sequence (DNA): TGTGCTAGTGGTTTGGCCCCGGGCGGAGAAGCTTTCTTT. The gene calls are TRBV12-5 and TRBJ1-1; D ambiguous. This CDR3 has 13 residues. Looked up from germline, CDR1 is LGHNT and CDR2 is FRNRAP. Trimming took 1 base from V and 8 from J, leaving 11 bases between them.

The chain combines TRBV10-2 with TRBJ2-5, with 9 bases identical to TRBD2. The V gene's germline CDR1 is WSHSY and CDR2 SAAADI. The CDR3 sequence is 16 residues long. After removal of 6 bases from V and 5 bases from J, the junction contained 13 bases not matched to a gene. As DNA, the CDR3 is TGCGCCAGCAGAGGGCAGGGACTAGCCGTGACCGAGACCCAGTACTTC. Residues: CASRGQGLAVTETQYF.

The genes are TRBV15 and TRBJ2-7; 7 positions match TRBD2. This CDR3 has 15 amino acids. The V gene's germline CDR1 is LNHNV and CDR2 YYDKDF (reference sequence). V lost 8 bases to trimming and J lost 5 bases; unmatched junction nucleotides: 15. The CDR3 reads CATGSRRESVHEQYF. The CDR3 bases are TGTGCCACCGGGTCACGGCGGGAGTCTGTCCACGAGCAGTACTTC.

Many counts were recorded for this clonotype. The gene calls are TRBV5-1 and TRBJ1-1; no firm D call. CDR1 SGHRS and CDR2 YFSETQ come from the germline V gene. Between the trimmed V and J ends, which lost 5 bases and 5 bases, there was a span of 16 bases. This CDR3 has 14 residues. This chain's CDR3 is CASSVSEGGTEAFF. DNA of the CDR3: TGCGCCAGCAGTGTAAGCGAGGGAGGTACTGAAGCTTTCTTT. Full variable domain (rest looked up from reference TRBV5-1 and TRBJ1-1): KAGVTQTPRYLIKTRGQQVTLSCSPISGHRSVSWYQQTPGQGLQFLFEYFSETQRNKGNFPGRFSGRQFSNSRSEMNVSTLELGDSALYLCASSVSEGGTEAFFGQGTRLTVV.

The sample holds many counts of this clonotype. The chain recombines TRBV9 with TRBJ1-3; D is uncertain. Trimming removed 0 bases from V and 4 bases from J, with 11 bases in between. Germline V lookup: CDR1 SGDLS, CDR2 YYNGEE. The CDR3 is made up of 15 amino acids. CDR3 in amino acids: CASSVGAEAGNTIYF. The CDR3 DNA follows: TGTGCCAGCAGCGTAGGTGCGGAGGCCGGAAACACCATATATTTT.

V and J are TRBV29-1 and TRBJ1-4, with 11 nucleotides matching TRBD1. The CDR3 length is 14 residues. Germline lookup yields CDR1 SQVTM and CDR2 ANQGSEA. The V segment lost 4 bases and the J segment 8 bases; nucleotides outside the gene matches: 6. CDR3 sequence (DNA): TGCAGCGTTGGGATAGGGACAGGGGGGGAAAAACTGTTTTTT. Translation gives CSVGIGTGGEKLFF.

The chain's CDR3 is CASSYGTGGDLAGGREQYF. CDR3 nucleotides: TGTGCCAGCAGTTACGGAACGGGAGGAGACCTAGCGGGAGGTCGCGAGCAGTACTTC. The V and J genes are TRBV6-2 or TRBV6-3 and TRBJ2-7, with 11 bases identical to TRBD2. Germline V gene sequence: CDR1 MNHEY, CDR2 SVGEGT. There are 19 residues in the CDR3. J lost 6 bases, V lost 2 bases, and 18 bases had no gene match.

This clonotype showed up many times. The rearrangement uses TRBV7-9 and TRBJ1-6, with 10 bases that match TRBD1. Germline V gene sequence: CDR1 SEHNR, CDR2 FQNEAQ (reference sequence). The ends lost 2 bases at V and 7 bases at J; junction bases unmatched: 2. The CDR3 contains 15 residues. CDR3 nucleotide sequence: TGTGCCAGCAGCTTAACGACAGGGGGCAATTCACCCCTCCACTTT. Amino acids: CASSLTTGGNSPLHF.

This clonotype occurred a few times. The V call is TRBV9, the J call TRBJ2-7; TRBD1 matches at 9 bases. CDR1 is SGDLS and CDR2 is YYNGEE in the germline V gene. The junction had 19 bases not matched to a gene; V was cut back by 3 bases and J by 6 bases. The CDR3 extends over 18 amino acids. The CDR3 DNA is TGTGCCAGCAGCGGAGAGGGACAGGGCTCTCTCATGGCGAGCGAGCAGTACTTC. It codes for CASSGEGQGSLMASEQYF.

The chain couples TRBV20-1 to TRBJ1-5; weak D call: TRBD1 (5 bases). The CDR3 covers 15 residues. V lost 6 bases, J lost 1 base, and 16 bases lay in between. The germline CDR1 and CDR2 sequences are DFQATT and SNEGSKA (reference sequence). For the CDR3, the DNA is TGCAGTGCGAGGGGTCTGGGATCAAGCAATCAGCCCCAGCATTTT. Translation gives CSARGLGSSNQPQHF.

The genes are TRBV12-3 or TRBV12-4 and TRBJ2-5; D perhaps matches TRBD1 (5 bases). Trimming left V 6 bases short and J 0 bases short, with 14 bases between. This CDR3 is built from 15 residues. CDR3 coding DNA: TGTGCCAGCAGGTCCGATGGGGCAGACCAAGAGACCCAGTACTTC. It is translated as CASRSDGADQETQYF.

This clonotype was counted many times. The chain employs TRBV20-1 and TRBJ1-4, with 7 bases lining up with TRBD1. The V gene end was trimmed by 6 bases and the J gene end by 14 bases; junction bases not matched to a gene: 21. This CDR3 comprises 15 residues. Germline V gene sequence: CDR1 DFQATT, CDR2 SNEGSKA (reference sequence). The DNA of the CDR3 is TGCAGTGCGAGTATAACAGGGGTCCTCCCCCGTGGTCTGTTTTTT. It specifies CSASITGVLPRGLFF.

The rearrangement joins TRBV12-3 or TRBV12-4 to TRBJ1-6; D gene uncertain. CDR3 size: 18 residues. V was trimmed by 3 bases and J by 0 bases, leaving 15 bases between them. The DNA for the CDR3 is TGTGCCAGCAGTTTTTCAAGGACCACCAGCTCCTATAATTCACCCCTCCACTTT. It translates to CASSFSRTTSSYNSPLHF.

Here the CDR3 reads CATSRTGSETIYF. CDR3 in DNA: TGTGCCACCAGCAGGACAGGGAGTGAGACCATATATTTT. V gene TRBV15 combines with J gene TRBJ1-3, with 7 bases fitting TRBD1. This CDR3 is built from 13 residues. Germline V gene sequence: CDR1 LNHNV, CDR2 YYDKDF (reference sequence). The junction had 6 bases not matched to a gene; V was cut back by 3 bases and J by 10 bases.